This TCR beta chain was captured in a study of beta chain features in type 1 diabetes. Turning to the study itself: Patient and healthy donor groups were alike in age, gender and cell yields.

The sequenced template was cDNA made from the entire isolated RNA. TCRdb's copy holds only in-frame clones and misses some; the assay was immunoSEQ multiplex PCR. The sample holds around 430,000 clones, 25% to 35% seen once. The germline V gene encodes CDR1 MGHDK and CDR2 SYGVNS. V lost 2 bases and J lost 7, with 14 bases in between. CDR3 length equals 15 residues. This sequence originates from a man aged 18 to 30 in good health. This chain uses TRBV25-1 with TRBJ1-4; weak D call: TRBD1 (6 bases). Source material: naive CD4+ T cells from blood. CDR3 DNA sequence: TGTGCCAGCAGTGAACCCGGGGGGCGCACTGAAAAACTGTTTTTT. As protein: CASSEPGGRTEKLFF.